The present T cell receptor beta chain was sequenced within a study of CXCR3-negative and CXCR3-positive naive CD8 T cells. Overall study results and limits: Comparably high diversity marked both naive subsets, whereas memory CD8+ cells had much lower diversity. The study found more hydrophobic TRB CDR3s in CXCR3-positive naive cells than in CXCR3-negative naive cells.

UMI labels and 5' RACE were used to prepare the TRB cDNA libraries. TCRdb re-called the 5' RACE reads; every CDR3 protein appears as one record, without DNA. The sample totals 150,000 or so distinct CDR3 sequences. In triplicate, each CD8+ T cell subset was sorted at 250,000 to 350,000 cells per replicate. Definition of naive CD8+ T cells rested on a CD45RO-CCR7+CD27+CD95- profile. As to this clonotype: Its specificity is unknown.

CDR3 length equals 16 residues. The germline V gene encodes CDR1 MGHDK and CDR2 SYGVNS. The V gene is TRBV25-1, the J gene TRBJ2-7; TCRdb's D gene call, TRBD1, goes unchecked for lack of DNA. Sequenced material: naive CXCR3+ CD8+ T cells from blood. Subset indicated: CD45RO-CCR7+CD27+CD95- naive CD8+ T cells expressing CXCR3 (TNR3+). The receptor comes from a human donor in good health. Some clones in this sample may be carry-over from other donors' samples. The CDR3: CASSEFAGTGAYEQYF.